One T cell receptor (beta chain) is described in this entry. Its antigen is not known. The data were taken from a study of cytomegalovirus exposure and HLA in healthy donors. For the study at large: The 120 million or so unique TCR beta sequences, from some 170 million T cells, were found by an earlier analysis.

Overall study findings and caveats: Accounts indicate the classifier identified cytomegalovirus status with strong specificity and sensitivity. The authors considered a cluster of highly shared sequence variants likely to be a sequencing artifact.

The PCR ran on 60 Vbeta and 13 Jbeta primers. The table came from immunoSEQ multiplex PCR; TCRdb's copy has only in-frame clones and leaves some out. The sample holds around 94,000 clones, about 77% seen once. Source material: PBMCs. The TCR was taken from a woman aged 40 to 55 in good health and CMV-seronegative.

The DNA of the CDR3 is TGTGCCAGCAGCCACGTGACAGGGGGCGATCAGGGAAACACCATATATTTT. It specifies CASSHVTGGDQGNTIYF. This chain uses TRBV5-4 with TRBJ1-3, with 10 bases lining up with TRBD1. Germline CDR1 and CDR2: SGHNT and YYREEE (reference sequence). J was trimmed by 4 bases and V by 4 bases; bases with no gene match: 11. CDR3 length: 17 amino acids.